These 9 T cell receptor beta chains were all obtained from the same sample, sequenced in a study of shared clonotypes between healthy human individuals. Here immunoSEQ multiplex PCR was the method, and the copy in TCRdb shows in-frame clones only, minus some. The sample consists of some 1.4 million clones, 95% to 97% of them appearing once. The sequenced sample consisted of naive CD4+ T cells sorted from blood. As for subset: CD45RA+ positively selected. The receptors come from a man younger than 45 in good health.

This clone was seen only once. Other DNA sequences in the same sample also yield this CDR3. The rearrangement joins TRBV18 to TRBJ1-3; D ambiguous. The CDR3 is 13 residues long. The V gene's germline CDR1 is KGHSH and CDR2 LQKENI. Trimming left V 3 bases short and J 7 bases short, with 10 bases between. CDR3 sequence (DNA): TGTGCCAGCTCACCCACCTCGGGGAACACCATATATTTT. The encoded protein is CASSPTSGNTIYF. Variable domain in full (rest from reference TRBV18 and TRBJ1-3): NAGVMQNPRHLVRRRGQEARLRCSPMKGHSHVYWYRQLPEEGLKFMVYLQKENIIDESGMPKERFSAEFPKEGPSILRIQQVVRGDSAAYFCASSPTSGNTIYFGEGSWLTVV.

In DNA form, the CDR3 reads TGTGCCAGTAGTATAAACCATGTCGACCTCTCCTACAATGAGCAGTTCTTC. It yields the protein CASSINHVDLSYNEQFF. V usage is TRBV19 and J usage is TRBJ2-1; D call uncertain. The CDR3 loop spans 17 amino acids. Per germline, CDR1 LNHDA and CDR2 SQIVND (reference sequence). Trimming cost V 2 bases and J 0 bases, with 14 bases left between them.

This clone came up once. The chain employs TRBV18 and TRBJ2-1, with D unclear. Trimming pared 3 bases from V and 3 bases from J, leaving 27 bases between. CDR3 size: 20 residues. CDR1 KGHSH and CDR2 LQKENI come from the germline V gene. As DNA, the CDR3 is TGTGCCAGCTCACCTGTTGGGCAGGTTGGGCCTGCCGTTCACTACAATGAGCAGTTCTTC. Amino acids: CASSPVGQVGPAVHYNEQFF.

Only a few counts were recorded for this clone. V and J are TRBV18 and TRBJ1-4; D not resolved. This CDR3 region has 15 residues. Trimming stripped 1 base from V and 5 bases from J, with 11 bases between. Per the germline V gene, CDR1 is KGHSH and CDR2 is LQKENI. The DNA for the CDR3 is TGTGCCAGCTCACCACTCGGCCAGCCAAATGAAAAACTGTTTTTT. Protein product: CASSPLGQPNEKLFF. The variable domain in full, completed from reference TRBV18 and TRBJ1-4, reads NAGVMQNPRHLVRRRGQEARLRCSPMKGHSHVYWYRQLPEEGLKFMVYLQKENIIDESGMPKERFSAEFPKEGPSILRIQQVVRGDSAAYFCASSPLGQPNEKLFFGSGTQLSVL.

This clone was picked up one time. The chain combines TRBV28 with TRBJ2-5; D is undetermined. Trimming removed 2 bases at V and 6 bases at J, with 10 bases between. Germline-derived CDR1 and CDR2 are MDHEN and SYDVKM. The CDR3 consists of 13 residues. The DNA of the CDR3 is TGTGCCAGCAGTTTAGTTCACCCTCAGACCCAGTACTTC. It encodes CASSLVHPQTQYF.

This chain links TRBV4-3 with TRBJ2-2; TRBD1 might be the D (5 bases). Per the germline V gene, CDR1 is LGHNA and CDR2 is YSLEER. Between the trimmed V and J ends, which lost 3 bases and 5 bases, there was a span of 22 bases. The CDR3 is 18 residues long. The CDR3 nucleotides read TGCGCCAGCAGCCACCCTAAGTATGAGGCTAGGGGTACCGGGGAGCTGTTTTTT. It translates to CASSHPKYEARGTGELFF.

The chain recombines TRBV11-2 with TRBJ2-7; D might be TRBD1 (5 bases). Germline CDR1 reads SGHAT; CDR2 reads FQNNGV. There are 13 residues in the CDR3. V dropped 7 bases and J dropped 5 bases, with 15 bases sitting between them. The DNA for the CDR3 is TGTGCCAGCACCTCAGGGTTCAGGGACGAGCAGTACTTC. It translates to CASTSGFRDEQYF.

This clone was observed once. This CDR3 is CASSAGQVGHNQPQHF. The CDR3 bases are TGTGCCAGCAGTGCCGGACAGGTTGGACACAATCAGCCCCAGCATTTT. The J gene is TRBJ1-5, the V gene TRBV2; 7 bases agree with TRBD1. Germline values: CDR1 SNHLY, CDR2 FYNNEI. The CDR3 is 16 residues long. The ends lost 4 bases at V and 3 bases at J; junction bases unmatched: 9.

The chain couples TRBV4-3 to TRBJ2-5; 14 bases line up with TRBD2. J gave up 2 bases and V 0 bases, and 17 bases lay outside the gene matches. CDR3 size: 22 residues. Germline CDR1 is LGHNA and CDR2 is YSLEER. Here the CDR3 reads CASSQEPPGTSGSSGYQETQYF. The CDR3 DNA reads TGCGCCAGCAGCCAAGAGCCCCCGGGGACTAGCGGGAGTTCAGGTTATCAAGAGACCCAGTACTTC.